Here is one T cell receptor (beta chain) with its context. The CDR3 loop spans 18 amino acids. V dropped 4 bases and J dropped 2; count of bases not matched to a gene: 6. Germline CDR1 KGHDR, CDR2 SFDVKD. These data are taken from a study of T cells in Graves' hyperthyroidism and ophthalmopathy. TCR beta CDR3 regions were amplified from RNA transcripts. TCR CDR3 underwent first-round RT-PCR with the HTBI primer set. TCRdb called the multiplex PCR reads again in MiXCR, with one record for every CDR3 protein. The sample consists of a few hundred thousand distinct CDR3 sequences, just over 45% of them appearing once.

The sequence was collected from a woman between 18 and 30 years old with Graves' hyperthyroidism. Sample: peripheral blood or thyroid tissue (not recorded which). This chain links TRBV24-1 with TRBJ2-2, with TRBD2 matching 13 bases. In nucleotides, the CDR3 is TGTGCCACCAGTGACAGGACTAGCGGGAGAGAAAACACCGGGGAGCTGTTTTTT. It codes for CATSDRTSGRENTGELFF.